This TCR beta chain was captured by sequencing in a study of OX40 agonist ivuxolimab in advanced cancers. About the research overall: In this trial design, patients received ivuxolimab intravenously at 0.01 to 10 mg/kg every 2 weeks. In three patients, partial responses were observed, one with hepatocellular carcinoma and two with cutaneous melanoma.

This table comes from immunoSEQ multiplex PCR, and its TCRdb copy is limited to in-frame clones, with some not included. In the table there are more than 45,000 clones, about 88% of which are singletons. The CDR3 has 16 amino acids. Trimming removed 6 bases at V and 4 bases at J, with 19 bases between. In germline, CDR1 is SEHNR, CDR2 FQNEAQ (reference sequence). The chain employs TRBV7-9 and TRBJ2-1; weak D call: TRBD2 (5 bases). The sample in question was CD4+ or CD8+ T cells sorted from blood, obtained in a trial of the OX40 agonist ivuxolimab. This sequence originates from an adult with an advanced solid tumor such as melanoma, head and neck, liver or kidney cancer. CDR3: CASRADLPRSYNEQFF. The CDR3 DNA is TGTGCCAGCAGGGCGGACTTACCTCGTTCGTACAATGAGCAGTTCTTC.